One sample yielded the 26 T cell receptor beta chains listed below, sequenced in a study of OX40 agonist ivuxolimab in advanced cancers. Repertoires were generated with immunoSEQ multiplex PCR, while TCRdb's copy carries only in-frame clones and drops some. The sample lists about 99,000 clones, about 91% occurring once. The source material was CD4+ or CD8+ T cells sorted from blood, sampled in a trial of the OX40 agonist ivuxolimab. The receptor source for this set is an adult with an advanced solid tumor such as melanoma, head and neck, liver or kidney cancer.

The V call is TRBV21-1, the J call TRBJ1-5. TRBV21-1 is classified as a pseudogene. The CDR3 runs to 16 residues. The CDR3 loop is CASSQRYPGDNQPQHF. The CDR3 bases are TGTGCCAGCAGCCAAAGATATCCCGGAGACAATCAGCCCCAGCATTTT.

This chain joins TRBV6-5 and TRBJ2-1; either TRBD1 or TRBD2 may supply D (7 bases each). V dropped 7 bases and J dropped 4 bases, with 17 bases sitting between them. CDR1 and CDR2 (germline): MNHEY, SVGAGI. CDR3 length: 15 residues. As DNA, the CDR3 is TGTGCCAGCACCCAGGGGGGAGGGATATACAATGAGCAGTTCTTC. Its translation is CASTQGGGIYNEQFF.

V and J are TRBV5-4 and TRBJ2-1; 11 bases line up with TRBD2. Germline-derived CDR1 and CDR2 are SGHNT and YYREEE (reference sequence). This CDR3 has 15 residues. The V and J ends lost 4 bases and 4 bases, in that order; junction bases with no gene match: 4. The CDR3 DNA follows: TGTGCCAGCAGCACGACTAGCGGGATGTACAATGAGCAGTTCTTC. Its translation is CASSTTSGMYNEQFF.

J is TRBJ1-4 and V is TRBV7-2, with TRBD1 matching 7 bases. The germline CDR1 and CDR2 sequences are SGHTA and FQGNSA. The CDR3 contains 14 residues. Losses at the gene ends were 6 bases for V and 3 bases for J; bases not matched to a gene: 4. CDR3 sequence reads: CASSGGTANEKLFF. CDR3 in DNA: TGTGCCAGCAGTGGGGGGACAGCTAATGAAAAACTGTTTTTT.

This chain links TRBV10-3 with TRBJ2-3; 10 positions match TRBD2. The CDR3 spans 16 residues. Unmatched junction bases numbered 14, after V lost 11 bases and J lost 3 bases. The germline CDR1 and CDR2 sequences are ENHRY and SYGVKD. CDR3 in DNA: TGTGCCTCCCGTGGGCTAGCGGGAGATCAAACAGATACGCAGTATTTT. It yields the protein CASRGLAGDQTDTQYF.

J is TRBJ1-1 and V is TRBV2; perhaps TRBD1 as D (5 bases). Germline loops: CDR1 SNHLY, CDR2 FYNNEI. Trimming removed 11 bases from V and 5 bases from J, with 12 bases in between. This CDR3 has 11 residues. CDR3 protein: CAGGRGTEAFF. The DNA of the CDR3 is TGTGCCGGGGGTCGGGGGACTGAAGCTTTCTTT. The full variable domain, its missing parts supplied by reference TRBV2 and TRBJ1-1, is EPEVTQTPSHQVTQMGQEVILRCVPISNHLYFYWYRQILGQKVEFLVSFYNNEISEKSEIFDDQFSVERPDGSNFTLKIRSTKLEDSAMYFCAGGRGTEAFFGQGTRLTVV.

V gene TRBV28 combines with J gene TRBJ2-1; possibly TRBD2 for D (6 bases). The ends were cut back, 6 bases at V and 11 bases at J, with 23 bases in the middle. This CDR3 has 15 amino acids. Looked up from germline, CDR1 is MDHEN and CDR2 is SYDVKM. CDR3 sequence: CASRKDPGTRGKQFF. The CDR3 DNA reads as TGTGCCAGCAGAAAAGACCCCGGGACTCGGGGGAAGCAGTTCTTC.

V and J are TRBV18 and TRBJ2-2, with 8 bases matching TRBD1. Germline CDR1 is KGHSH and CDR2 is LQKENI. The CDR3 is 16 amino acids. V lost 3 bases, J lost 4 bases, and 7 bases stayed unmatched. The CDR3 loop reads CASSPQGAPSTGELFF. For the CDR3, the DNA is TGTGCCAGCTCACCCCAGGGGGCGCCCAGCACCGGGGAGCTGTTTTTT.

This chain links TRBV4-3 with TRBJ2-7, with TRBD2 identical over 14 bases. This CDR3 is 15 amino acids long. J was trimmed by 2 bases and V by 3 bases; bases with no gene match: 0. The germline V gene encodes CDR1 LGHNA and CDR2 YSLEER. The CDR3 reads CASSQGLAGAYEQYF. For the CDR3, the DNA is TGCGCCAGCAGCCAGGGACTAGCGGGAGCCTACGAGCAGTACTTC.

The genes are TRBV7-8 and TRBJ2-2, with 7 bases aligning to TRBD1. Germline CDR1 reads SGHVS; CDR2 reads FQNEAQ. CDR3 length: 15 amino acids. V gave up 5 bases and J gave up 2 bases; unmatched junction bases: 5. CDR3 region: CASSPGGVNTGELFF. In nucleotides, the CDR3 is TGTGCCAGCAGCCCAGGGGGTGTTAACACCGGGGAGCTGTTTTTT. Filled out from reference TRBV7-8 and TRBJ2-2, the complete variable domain reads GAGVSQSPRYKVAKRGQDVALRCDPISGHVSLFWYQQALGQGPEFLTYFQNEAQLDKSGLPSDRFFAERPEGSVSTLKIQRTQQEDSAVYLCASSPGGVNTGELFFGEGSRLTVL.

The rearrangement joins TRBV9 to TRBJ2-3; D not certain. With 1 base removed from V and 1 base from J, the gap between germline ends came to 7 bases. The CDR3 has 14 residues. Germline assignment: CDR1 SGDLS and CDR2 YYNGEE. CDR3 nucleotides: TGTGCCAGCAGCGTACTAGGAGGCACAGATACGCAGTATTTT. The encoded protein is CASSVLGGTDTQYF.

As concerns this clone: A read error may produce the germline difference seen at one junction end. This rearrangement joins TRBV6-5 to TRBJ1-1; 8 nucleotides line up with TRBD1. Germline loops: CDR1 MNHEY, CDR2 SVGAGI. The CDR3 runs 13 residues. The CDR3 nucleotides read TGTGCCATCAGTGGTGACAGGGGCCCTGAAGCTTTCTTT. It encodes CAISGDRGPEAFF.

V is TRBV5-1 and J is TRBJ2-7; 10 nucleotides match TRBD1. Germline-derived CDR1 and CDR2 are SGHRS and YFSETQ. This CDR3 is 15 amino acids long. Germline trimming cut 0 bases from V and 2 bases from J; bases unmatched to any gene: 2. CDR3 DNA sequence: TGCGCCAGCAGCTTGGGCGGGACAGGGGCCTACGAGCAGTACTTC. Translation gives CASSLGGTGAYEQYF.

The chain has TRBV9 and TRBJ2-2; no firm D call. The CDR3 is made up of 13 amino acids. The V end was cut by 0 bases, the J end by 8 bases, with 8 bases between. CDR1 is SGDLS and CDR2 is YYNGEE in the germline V gene. CDR3 nucleotides: TGTGCCAGCAGCGTAGAATTGGGAGGGGAGCTGTTTTTT. Translating gives CASSVELGGELFF.

This chain links TRBV25-1 with TRBJ2-5; D gene uncertain. This CDR3 has 12 residues. Between the trimmed V and J ends, which lost 4 bases and 3 bases, there was a span of 6 bases. Germline lookup yields CDR1 MGHDK and CDR2 SYGVNS. Here the CDR3 reads CASSGDEETQYF. In DNA form, the CDR3 reads TGTGCCAGCAGTGGGGATGAAGAGACCCAGTACTTC.

The chain is built from TRBV7-3 and TRBJ2-2; 8 nucleotides line up with TRBD2. The CDR3 has 15 residues. The trim removed 0 bases at V and 3 bases at J, leaving 0 bases unmatched. CDR1 is SGHTA and CDR2 is FQGTGA in the germline V gene. The CDR3 is CASSLTGRDTGELFF. CDR3 bases: TGTGCCAGCAGCTTAACCGGGAGGGACACCGGGGAGCTGTTTTTT.

This chain uses TRBV19 with TRBJ1-5; 12 bases map to TRBD1. Trimming removed 5 bases from V and 2 bases from J; junction bases left unmatched: 10. This CDR3 contains 18 residues. From germline, CDR1 is LNHDA and CDR2 SQIVND (reference sequence). CDR3 DNA sequence: TGTGCCAGTAGTGGATACCGGGACAGGGGGCAGGGCAATCAGCCCCAGCATTTT. It translates to CASSGYRDRGQGNQPQHF.

The chain is built from TRBV6-5 and TRBJ1-2; D is possibly TRBD1 (6 bases). Trimming removed 4 bases from V and 6 bases from J, with 12 bases in between. Germline V CDR1 and CDR2: MNHEY, SVGAGI. The CDR3 runs to 13 residues. CDR3 protein: CASSSPRTDGYTF. The CDR3 coding sequence is TGTGCCAGCAGTTCCCCCCGGACAGATGGCTACACCTTC.

The rearrangement uses TRBV25-1 and TRBJ2-5; either TRBD1 or TRBD2 may fit D (6 bases each). The V end lost 6 bases, the J end lost 3 bases, and 14 bases lay between the germline ends. CDR1 is MGHDK, CDR2 SYGVNS, per germline. The CDR3 is 14 residues long. CDR3 nucleotide sequence: TGTGCCAGCAGGGGGGCGGGAAGTGAAGAGACCCAGTACTTC. Its protein product is CASRGAGSEETQYF.

V usage is TRBV2 and J usage is TRBJ2-1; possibly TRBD1 for D (5 bases). The CDR3 has 15 residues. Trimming removed 4 bases at V and 0 bases at J, with 10 bases between. The V gene's germline CDR1 is SNHLY and CDR2 FYNNEI. The CDR3 DNA is TGTGCCAGCAGTGGGGGCCTAAGCTCCTACAATGAGCAGTTCTTC. Translating it yields CASSGGLSSYNEQFF.

The chain is built from TRBV18 and TRBJ2-3; 7 bases map to TRBD2. J was trimmed by 6 bases and V by 2 bases; bases with no gene match: 11. CDR1 is KGHSH, CDR2 LQKENI, per germline. The CDR3 has 16 amino acids. The CDR3 nucleotides read TGTGCCAGCTCACCATTCCGGGGGGATGGCTACGATACGCAGTATTTT. This codes for CASSPFRGDGYDTQYF.

This rearrangement joins TRBV6-5 to TRBJ1-2; the match to TRBD1 covers 9 bases. Germline CDR1 is MNHEY and CDR2 is SVGAGI. The ends lost 5 bases at V and 0 bases at J; junction bases unmatched: 4. The CDR3 length is 15 residues. The CDR3 sequence: CASSKDRGANYGYTF. Here the CDR3 DNA reads TGTGCCAGCAGTAAGGACAGGGGAGCTAACTATGGCTACACCTTC.

The gene calls are TRBV28 and TRBJ2-3; TRBD1 aligns across 11 bases. Per the germline V gene, CDR1 is MDHEN and CDR2 is SYDVKM. After removal of 5 bases from V and 4 bases from J, the junction contained 11 bases not matched to a gene. The CDR3 sequence is 17 residues long. CDR3 residues: CASSPGQGAWFADTQYF. The CDR3 DNA reads TGTGCCAGCAGTCCCGGACAGGGGGCTTGGTTCGCAGATACGCAGTATTTT.

The CDR3 DNA sequence: TGTGCCATCAGTCCCAGGAGTGCGGGAGATACCGGGGAGCTGTTTTTT. Its protein product is CAISPRSAGDTGELFF. V gene TRBV10-3 combines with J gene TRBJ2-2, with 7 bases lining up with TRBD2. Germline V lookup: CDR1 ENHRY, CDR2 SYGVKD. This CDR3 has 16 residues. V lost 5 bases, J lost 5 bases, and 11 bases stayed unmatched.

A remark on this clone: A junction end diverges from the germline sequence, so it may reflect a read error. The gene calls are TRBV4-1 and TRBJ2-7; D remains unclear. Germline V gene lookup returns CDR1 MGHRA and CDR2 YSYEKL. This CDR3 contains 13 residues. The CDR3 sequence is CASSPKESLSLLF. CDR3 in DNA: TGCGCCAGCAGTCCTAAGGAATCCCTGAGTTTGCTGTTC.

The CDR3 reads CASSVDVGRYGYTF. The CDR3 DNA reads as TGTGCCAGCAGCGTAGATGTAGGTCGCTATGGCTACACCTTC. The J gene is TRBJ1-2, the V gene TRBV9; D remains unclear. In germline, CDR1 is SGDLS, CDR2 YYNGEE. V was clipped by 0 bases and J by 4 bases, with 10 bases between them. This CDR3 region has 14 residues.